This T cell receptor (beta chain) comes out of a study of blood T cells in healthy people across ages. This clonotype was seen only once. The germline V gene has CDR1 SNHLY and CDR2 FYNNEI. The CDR3 extends over 15 amino acids. A second PCR of roughly 6 to 12 cycles used a sample-barcoded 5' primer and a J-beta primer mix. TCRdb re-analysed the 5' RACE reads in MiXCR, keeping a single row per CDR3 protein. The sample shows about 1.4 million distinct CDR3 sequences, approximately 59% of them seen only once. Sequenced input: blood. This chain uses TRBV2 with TRBJ2-7; 10 bases line up with TRBD2. The end of the DNA aligns better with TRBJ2-5, so the J call may be wrong. This sequence was found in a young man in good health. CDR3 in amino acids: CASMTSGYEGETQYF. The CDR3 DNA reads as TGTGCCAGCATGACTAGCGGGTACGAGGGAGAGACCCAGTACTTC.